This TCR beta chain was recorded in a study of OX40 agonist ivuxolimab in advanced cancers. Across the study: All patients had ivuxolimab intravenously every 2 weeks at 0.01 to 10 mg/kg.

This clone occurred once. Its target is not known. Overall study results and limits: Partly responding patients at 0.1-3.0 mg/kg showed some of the smallest clonal expansion.

Germline V CDR1 and CDR2: SNHLY, FYNNEI. The V and J ends lost 6 bases and 6 bases, in that order; junction bases with no gene match: 10. This CDR3 is 16 amino acids long. TCRdb keeps only in-frame clones here, not all; method: immunoSEQ multiplex PCR. The sample shows over 50,000 clones, around 92% of them seen only once. Baseline was the first blood sampling point, followed by cycle 4 day 1 and cycle 7 day 1. The sequenced sample was CD4+ or CD8+ T cells sorted from blood, obtained in a trial of the OX40 agonist ivuxolimab. The chain employs TRBV2 and TRBJ1-4; 10 bases agree with TRBD1. The TCR comes from an adult with an advanced solid tumor such as melanoma, head and neck, liver or kidney cancer. In DNA, the CDR3 is TGTGCCAGCAGGGATTACGGACAGGGGGAATATGAAAAACTGTTTTTT. Translation gives CASRDYGQGEYEKLFF.